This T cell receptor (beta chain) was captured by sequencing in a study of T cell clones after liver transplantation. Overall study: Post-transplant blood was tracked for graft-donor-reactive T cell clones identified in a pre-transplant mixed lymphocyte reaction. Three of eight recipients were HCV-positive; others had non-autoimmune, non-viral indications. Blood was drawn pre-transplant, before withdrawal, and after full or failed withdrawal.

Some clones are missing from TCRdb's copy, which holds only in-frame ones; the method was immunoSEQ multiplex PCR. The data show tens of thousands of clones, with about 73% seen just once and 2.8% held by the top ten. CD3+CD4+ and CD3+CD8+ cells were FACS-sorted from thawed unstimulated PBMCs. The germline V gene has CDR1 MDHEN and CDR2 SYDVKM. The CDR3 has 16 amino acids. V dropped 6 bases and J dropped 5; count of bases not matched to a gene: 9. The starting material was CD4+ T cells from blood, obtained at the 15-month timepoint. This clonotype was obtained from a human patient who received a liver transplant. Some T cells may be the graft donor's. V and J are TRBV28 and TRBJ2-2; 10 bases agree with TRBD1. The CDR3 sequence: CASRTGGAFPTGELFF. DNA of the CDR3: TGTGCCAGCAGGACAGGGGGCGCGTTCCCTACCGGGGAGCTGTTTTTT.